Listed below are T cell receptor beta chains from one sample, sequenced in a study of blood T cell repertoires in COVID-19. Generated by immunoSEQ multiplex PCR, the TCRdb table keeps only in-frame clones and is missing some. This table has around 200,000 clones, over 80% appearing once. Material: PBMCs or T cells enriched from blood (not recorded which). The receptor set was obtained from a man aged 25-45 years who had recovered from COVID-19. The CDR3 runs from the conserved cysteine through the conserved F or W. D genes are given only for firm matches. Some rows mark clone size as missing; the rest say once, few, many or name a class of expanded clone.

v_gene: TRBV15; abundance: .; j_gene: TRBJ2-5; d_gene: TRBD2; CDR3nt: TGTGCCACCAGCAGAGATAGCGGGAGGGCCGGCGAGACCCAGTACTTC; CDR3aa: CATSRDSGRAGETQYF
v_gene: TRBV6-5; abundance: once; j_gene: TRBJ1-2; d_gene: TRBD1; CDR3nt: TGTGCCAGTAGAACAGGGGGCGAAGGCTACACCTTC; CDR3aa: CASRTGGEGYTF
v_gene: TRBV12-3/TRBV12-4; abundance: .; j_gene: TRBJ2-2; d_gene: .; CDR3nt: TGTGCCAGCACCCTCGGCGGGGAGCTGTTTTTT; CDR3aa: CASTLGGELFF
v_gene: TRBV9; abundance: .; j_gene: TRBJ2-3; d_gene: TRBD2; CDR3nt: TGTGCCAGCAGCGTAACTAGCGGGGGGGATACGCAGTATTTT; CDR3aa: CASSVTSGGDTQYF
v_gene: TRBV2; abundance: .; j_gene: TRBJ1-6; d_gene: TRBD1; CDR3nt: TGTGCCAGCAGACGAGCACCGGGACAGGGGCATAATTCACCCCTCCACTTT; CDR3aa: CASRRAPGQGHNSPLHF
v_gene: TRBV7-2; abundance: .; j_gene: TRBJ2-1; d_gene: .; CDR3nt: TGTGCCAGCAGCTTCGAGGGTACATCCTCCTACAATGAGCAGTTCTTC; CDR3aa: CASSFEGTSSYNEQFF
v_gene: TRBV7-9; abundance: few; j_gene: TRBJ1-2; d_gene: .; CDR3nt: TGTGCCAGCAGCCTCCCAGGGGAGTACGGCTACACCTTC; CDR3aa: CASSLPGEYGYTF
v_gene: TRBV30; abundance: once; j_gene: TRBJ2-3; d_gene: TRBD1; CDR3nt: TGTGCCTGGAGGAAATACAGGGGAACGGGCTCCACAGATACGCAGTATTTT; CDR3aa: CAWRKYRGTGSTDTQYF
v_gene: TRBV5-1; abundance: .; j_gene: TRBJ1-6; d_gene: TRBD1; CDR3nt: TGCGCCAGCAGCGAGACAGGGGATAATTCACCCCTCCACTTT; CDR3aa: CASSETGDNSPLHF
v_gene: TRBV11-2; abundance: .; j_gene: TRBJ2-7; d_gene: .; CDR3nt: TGTGCCAGCAGCTTAGGTGGGGCTGGCGAGCAGTACTTC; CDR3aa: CASSLGGAGEQYF
v_gene: TRBV27; abundance: .; j_gene: TRBJ1-2; d_gene: TRBD1; CDR3nt: TGTGCCAGCAGTAGACAGGGTATTGACTATGGCTACACCTTC; CDR3aa: CASSRQGIDYGYTF
v_gene: TRBV2; abundance: .; j_gene: TRBJ1-2; d_gene: TRBD1; CDR3nt: TGTGCCAGCACAGAGGGGGCCAGAAACTATGGCTACACCTTC; CDR3aa: CASTEGARNYGYTF
v_gene: TRBV5-1; abundance: .; j_gene: TRBJ1-6; d_gene: .; CDR3nt: TGCGCCAGCAATAAAGCCCCAACGGATTCACCCCTCCACTTT; CDR3aa: CASNKAPTDSPLHF
v_gene: TRBV28; abundance: once; j_gene: TRBJ1-2; d_gene: TRBD1; CDR3nt: TGTGCCAGCAGTTTAAGAGGACAGGGTCGGGTTGGCTACACCTTC; CDR3aa: CASSLRGQGRVGYTF
v_gene: TRBV29-1; abundance: .; j_gene: TRBJ2-5; d_gene: TRBD1; CDR3nt: TGCAGCGTTGAAGATCTGGGGACAGGGGCCCGGAAGGCCCAGTACTTC; CDR3aa: CSVEDLGTGARKAQYF
v_gene: TRBV11-2; abundance: .; j_gene: TRBJ1-1; d_gene: .; CDR3nt: TGTGCCAGCAGCTTTAAGGGGACTGAAGCTTTCTTT; CDR3aa: CASSFKGTEAFF
v_gene: TRBV2; abundance: once; j_gene: TRBJ2-6; d_gene: .; CDR3nt: TGTGCCAGCAGTGACAGGCCTTACTCTGGGGCCAACGTCCTGACTTTC; CDR3aa: CASSDRPYSGANVLTF
v_gene: TRBV6-5; abundance: .; j_gene: TRBJ2-7; d_gene: .; CDR3nt: TGTGCCAGCAGTTACTCGGGTCGGCAGGGGTACGAGCAGTACTTC; CDR3aa: CASSYSGRQGYEQYF
v_gene: TRBV10-1; abundance: .; j_gene: TRBJ2-5; d_gene: TRBD1; CDR3nt: TGCGCCAGCAGCTTCGGACAGGGGGAGACCCAGTACTTC; CDR3aa: CASSFGQGETQYF
v_gene: TRBV4-2; abundance: once; j_gene: TRBJ2-1; d_gene: TRBD2; CDR3nt: TGTGCCAGCAGCCAAGGGGGACTAGCGAACTACAATGAGCAGTTCTTC; CDR3aa: CASSQGGLANYNEQFF
v_gene: TRBV5-1; abundance: .; j_gene: TRBJ2-5; d_gene: TRBD2; CDR3nt: TGCGCCAGCAACCTAGCGGGAGGGCTGGCTGAGACCCAGTACTTC; CDR3aa: CASNLAGGLAETQYF
v_gene: TRBV13; abundance: .; j_gene: TRBJ2-7; d_gene: TRBD2; CDR3nt: TGTGCCAGCAGCGCCGCTGTAGCGGGAGGCCCTCCCTACGAGCAGTACTTC; CDR3aa: CASSAAVAGGPPYEQYF
v_gene: TRBV6-5; abundance: once; j_gene: TRBJ1-6; d_gene: .; CDR3nt: TGTGCCAGCAGTAGTCGAGGTGGTTCACCCCTCCACTTT; CDR3aa: CASSSRGGSPLHF
v_gene: TRBV15; abundance: .; j_gene: TRBJ2-3; d_gene: .; CDR3nt: TGTGCCACCAGCAGAGATCAGTTGAGCACAGATACGCAGTATTTT; CDR3aa: CATSRDQLSTDTQYF
v_gene: TRBV29-1; abundance: .; j_gene: TRBJ1-1; d_gene: .; CDR3nt: TGCAGCGTTGTTAGCCCAAATTCGGACACTGAAGCTTTCTTT; CDR3aa: CSVVSPNSDTEAFF
v_gene: TRBV10-3; abundance: .; j_gene: TRBJ2-7; d_gene: TRBD2; CDR3nt: TGTGCCATCAGTACGGGACTAGCGGGAAAGTTAGACGAGCAGTACTTC; CDR3aa: CAISTGLAGKLDEQYF
v_gene: TRBV5-4; abundance: .; j_gene: TRBJ1-1; d_gene: .; CDR3nt: TGTGCCAGCAGAACTTTCGGCGGGAACACTGAAGCTTTCTTT; CDR3aa: CASRTFGGNTEAFF
v_gene: TRBV6-6; abundance: .; j_gene: TRBJ2-2; d_gene: TRBD1; CDR3nt: TGTGCCAGCAGCAATGAGGACAGGGGGAACACCGGGGAGCTGTTTTTT; CDR3aa: CASSNEDRGNTGELFF
v_gene: TRBV19; abundance: .; j_gene: TRBJ1-2; d_gene: TRBD1; CDR3nt: TGTGCCAGTAGTGCCGGGACAGGGGCCCCAGGTGGTGGCTACACCTTC; CDR3aa: CASSAGTGAPGGGYTF
v_gene: TRBV18; abundance: .; j_gene: TRBJ2-2; d_gene: .; CDR3nt: TGTGCCAGCTCACCAGTTGGGAGCACCGGGGAGCTGTTTTTT; CDR3aa: CASSPVGSTGELFF
v_gene: TRBV6-2/TRBV6-3; abundance: once; j_gene: TRBJ1-6; d_gene: .; CDR3nt: TGTGCCAGCAGTTACAGCCGTGAGGATTCACCCCTCCACTTT; CDR3aa: CASSYSREDSPLHF
v_gene: TRBV4-3; abundance: .; j_gene: TRBJ2-2; d_gene: .; CDR3nt: TGCGCCAGCAGCCAAGATCTGAGCTTTCCCGGGGAGCTGTTTTTT; CDR3aa: CASSQDLSFPGELFF
v_gene: TRBV27; abundance: .; j_gene: TRBJ2-1; d_gene: TRBD1; CDR3nt: TGTGCCAGCAGTGGCCGAGGGGGCGCTGAGCAGTTCTTC; CDR3aa: CASSGRGGAEQFF
v_gene: TRBV14; abundance: .; j_gene: TRBJ2-2; d_gene: TRBD2; CDR3nt: TGTGCCAGCAGCCAAGTCACTAGCGGGATTGTCGGGGAGCTGTTTTTT; CDR3aa: CASSQVTSGIVGELFF
v_gene: TRBV3-1/TRBV3-2; abundance: .; j_gene: TRBJ2-1; d_gene: .; CDR3nt: TGTGCCAGCAGCCAAGTTCAAGCGGGTAATGAGCAGTTCTTC; CDR3aa: CASSQVQAGNEQFF
v_gene: TRBV6-5; abundance: .; j_gene: TRBJ1-2; d_gene: TRBD1; CDR3nt: TGTGCCAGCAGTTACTTGTACAGGGGTGGTTATGGCTACACCTTC; CDR3aa: CASSYLYRGGYGYTF
v_gene: TRBV13; abundance: .; j_gene: TRBJ1-3; d_gene: .; CDR3nt: TGTGCCAGCAGCTTAGAAGGGGGAAGGAGAAACACCATATATTTT; CDR3aa: CASSLEGGRRNTIYF
v_gene: TRBV5-4; abundance: few; j_gene: TRBJ2-1; d_gene: TRBD2; CDR3nt: TGTGCCAGCAGCTTGCGCCCTAGCGGGAGCTATGAGCAGTTCTTC; CDR3aa: CASSLRPSGSYEQFF
v_gene: TRBV5-4; abundance: .; j_gene: TRBJ2-2; d_gene: TRBD1; CDR3nt: TGTGCCAGCAGTCCCCGGGACAGGGCGAACACCGGGGAGCTGTTTTTT; CDR3aa: CASSPRDRANTGELFF
v_gene: TRBV19; abundance: .; j_gene: TRBJ2-7; d_gene: .; CDR3nt: TGTGCCAGTAGTAGTCAGGGGGGCTACGAGCAGTACTTC; CDR3aa: CASSSQGGYEQYF
v_gene: TRBV5-4; abundance: once; j_gene: TRBJ2-7; d_gene: TRBD1; CDR3nt: TGTGCCAGCAGTCGCTCCGGGACAGGGGGCTACGAGCAGTACTTC; CDR3aa: CASSRSGTGGYEQYF
v_gene: TRBV5-8; abundance: few; j_gene: TRBJ2-1; d_gene: TRBD1; CDR3nt: TGTGCCAGCAGCCGGGGGACAGGAACCTACAATGAGCAGTTCTTC; CDR3aa: CASSRGTGTYNEQFF
v_gene: TRBV6-2/TRBV6-3; abundance: .; j_gene: TRBJ2-7; d_gene: TRBD2; CDR3nt: TGTGCCAGCAGCAGAGCGGGGACCTACGAGCAGTACTTC; CDR3aa: CASSRAGTYEQYF
v_gene: TRBV30; abundance: .; j_gene: TRBJ1-2; d_gene: TRBD1; CDR3nt: TGTGCCTGGAGTCTCCCAGGGGGGACAGGGGGGATCTATGGCTACACCTTC; CDR3aa: CAWSLPGGTGGIYGYTF
v_gene: TRBV11-2; abundance: .; j_gene: TRBJ2-7; d_gene: TRBD1; CDR3nt: TGTGCCAGCAGCCGAACAAGCGACAGGGGCTACGAGCAGTACTTC; CDR3aa: CASSRTSDRGYEQYF
v_gene: TRBV5-5; abundance: .; j_gene: TRBJ1-1; d_gene: .; CDR3nt: TGTGCCAGCAGCTTGGACCAAACAGGGCATAAAGCTTTCTTT; CDR3aa: CASSLDQTGHKAFF
v_gene: TRBV3-1/TRBV3-2; abundance: .; j_gene: TRBJ1-1; d_gene: .; CDR3nt: TGTGCCAGCAGCCAAGTGCAGGGATCTGCTTTCTTT; CDR3aa: CASSQVQGSAFF
v_gene: TRBV24-1; abundance: .; j_gene: TRBJ2-1; d_gene: TRBD2; CDR3nt: TGTGCCACCAGTGATTTGACGGGGGGGGCCTACAATGAGCAGTTCTTC; CDR3aa: CATSDLTGGAYNEQFF
v_gene: TRBV15; abundance: .; j_gene: TRBJ1-2; d_gene: .; CDR3nt: TGTGCCACCAGCATTTTTAGGGGTAGCGGCTATGGCTACACCTTC; CDR3aa: CATSIFRGSGYGYTF
v_gene: TRBV7-2; abundance: .; j_gene: TRBJ2-1; d_gene: TRBD1; CDR3nt: TGTGCCAGCAGCTTAAGGGGAAACAGGGGAATCGACAATGAGCAGTTCTTC; CDR3aa: CASSLRGNRGIDNEQFF
v_gene: TRBV30; abundance: once; j_gene: TRBJ1-2; d_gene: .; CDR3nt: TGTGCCTGGAGTGTAGGGCAGGGGATAAATGGCTACACCTTC; CDR3aa: CAWSVGQGINGYTF
v_gene: TRBV18; abundance: .; j_gene: TRBJ2-3; d_gene: TRBD2; CDR3nt: TGTGCCAGCTCACCAAAGGCTAGCGGGGGGGCCGGAGATACGCAGTATTTT; CDR3aa: CASSPKASGGAGDTQYF
v_gene: TRBV28; abundance: .; j_gene: TRBJ2-1; d_gene: TRBD2; CDR3nt: TGTGCCAGCAGCTTAGCGGGAGGGGATGAGCAGTTCTTC; CDR3aa: CASSLAGGDEQFF